A single sample is the source of the 21 T cell receptor beta chains below, sequenced in a study of cytomegalovirus exposure and HLA in healthy donors. Researchers ran the PCR with 60 Vbeta and 13 Jbeta primers. Measured with immunoSEQ multiplex PCR; TCRdb has only the in-frame clones, and not every one. The top ten clones hold 3% of a sample with more than 95,000 clones, 8% to 10% of them seen once. Sequencing input: PBMCs. Receptors were obtained from a man aged 25-45 years in good health and CMV-seronegative.

The V gene is TRBV14, the J gene TRBJ1-1; perhaps TRBD1 as D (6 bases). The V gene's germline CDR1 is SGHDN and CDR2 FVKESK. V was shortened by 3 bases and J by 1 base, with 12 bases between the two germline ends. This CDR3 is built from 15 residues. As DNA, the CDR3 is TGTGCCAGCAGCCAGCTCGGGACAAAGAACACTGAAGCTTTCTTT. This sequence encodes CASSQLGTKNTEAFF. The variable domain in full, completed from reference TRBV14 and TRBJ1-1, reads EAGVTQFPSHSVIEKGQTVTLRCDPISGHDNLYWYRRVMGKEIKFLLHFVKESKQDESGMPNNRFLAERTGGTYSTLKVQPAELEDSGVYFCASSQLGTKNTEAFFGQGTRLTVV.

Only a few counts were recorded for this clone. The chain has TRBV6-5 and TRBJ2-2, with D possibly TRBD2 on 6 matching bases. V shed 2 bases and J shed 7 bases, with 8 bases lying between them. Germline CDR1 MNHEY, CDR2 SVGAGI. The CDR3 has 13 residues. CDR3 residues: CASSYGGVGELFF. CDR3 bases: TGTGCCAGCAGTTACGGCGGGGTCGGGGAGCTGTTTTTT.

This clone was picked up a small number of times. The chain couples TRBV11-1 to TRBJ2-3; 11 nucleotides match TRBD2. Germline values: CDR1 SGHAT, CDR2 FQDESV (reference sequence). The CDR3 length is 16 residues. With V trimmed by 1 base and J by 0 bases, 0 bases remained unmatched. Here the CDR3 DNA reads TGTGCCAGCAGCTTAGGGACTAGCGGGAGCACAGATACGCAGTATTTT. Its protein is CASSLGTSGSTDTQYF.

This rearrangement joins TRBV2 to TRBJ1-3, with 8 positions matching TRBD1. The CDR3 extends over 14 amino acids. Germline trimming cut 7 bases from V and 1 base from J; bases unmatched to any gene: 3. CDR1 SNHLY and CDR2 FYNNEI come from the germline V gene. The CDR3 here is CASTRTGSGNTIYF. The CDR3 DNA reads as TGTGCCAGCACTCGGACAGGGTCTGGAAACACCATATATTTT.

This clone turned up a few times. The chain uses TRBV5-6 and TRBJ2-3; TRBD2 aligns across 7 bases. The CDR3 is 16 amino acids. Germline V lookup: CDR1 SGHDT, CDR2 YYEEEE. J lost 2 bases, V lost 4 bases, and 10 bases had no gene match. The CDR3 DNA follows: TGTGCCAGCAGCCCTACGACTAGCTGGGACACAGATACGCAGTATTTT. Its protein product is CASSPTTSWDTDTQYF.

The V call is TRBV12-5, the J call TRBJ2-2; TRBD1 aligns across 7 bases. The CDR3 sequence is 14 residues long. CDR1 and CDR2 from the germline V gene are LGHNT and FRNRAP. Trimming removed 6 bases from V and 4 bases from J; junction bases left unmatched: 5. CDR3 coding DNA: TGTGCTAGTGGCCTGGGACAGTCCACCGGGGAGCTGTTTTTT. Translation gives CASGLGQSTGELFF.

This sequence joins TRBV6-1 and TRBJ2-5; TRBD2 matches 10 bases. The better agreement between TRBJ2-7 and the DNA end casts doubt on the J call. The germline V gene has CDR1 MNHNS and CDR2 SASEGT. The CDR3 has 15 residues. The chain's CDR3 is CASSEALTSGYEQYF. For the CDR3, the DNA is TGTGCCAGCAGTGAAGCGTTGACTAGCGGGTACGAGCAGTACTTC.

V and J are TRBV7-8 and TRBJ1-2; the match to TRBD1 covers 8 bases. The V gene's germline CDR1 is SGHVS and CDR2 FQNEAQ. There are 15 residues in the CDR3. J was trimmed by 5 bases and V by 1 base; bases with no gene match: 6. The DNA of the CDR3 is TGTGCCAGCAGCTTAGTGGGGCAGGGGGCTTATGGCTACACCTTC. Encoded protein: CASSLVGQGAYGYTF.

This rearrangement joins TRBV7-2 to TRBJ2-1; TRBD1 matches at 10 bases. The germline CDR1 and CDR2 sequences are SGHTA and FQGNSA. The CDR3 contains 13 residues. The junction had 8 bases not matched to a gene; V was cut back by 5 bases and J by 13 bases. For the CDR3, the DNA is TGTGCCAGCAGCGAGGGACAGGGGCCGCCTCAGTTCTTC. It encodes CASSEGQGPPQFF. Full variable domain (rest looked up from reference TRBV7-2 and TRBJ2-1): GAGVSQSPSNKVTEKGKDVELRCDPISGHTALYWYRQSLGQGLEFLIYFQGNSAPDKSGLPSDRFSAERTGGSVSTLTIQRTQQEDSAVYLCASSEGQGPPQFFGPGTRLTVL.

A few counts support this clone. This chain links TRBV2 with TRBJ1-4; D is possibly TRBD1 (5 bases). The ends were cut back, 7 bases at V and 3 bases at J, with 12 bases in the middle. Per the germline V gene, CDR1 is SNHLY and CDR2 is FYNNEI. The length of the CDR3 is 14 residues. CDR3 sequence (DNA): TGTGCCAGCACTAGACAGCTGCCTAATGAAAAACTGTTTTTT. As protein: CASTRQLPNEKLFF.

This clone has only a few counts. The chain joins TRBV5-1 to TRBJ2-7; D ambiguous. V was clipped by 2 bases and J by 3 bases, with 6 bases between them. CDR1 and CDR2 from the germline V gene are SGHRS and YFSETQ. CDR3 length equals 12 residues. CDR3 sequence reads: CASSLDNYEQYF. The CDR3 DNA reads TGCGCCAGCAGCTTAGACAACTACGAGCAGTACTTC.

The CDR3 sequence: CASSQEEGAVRETQYF. The CDR3, as DNA: TGTGCCAGCAGCCAAGAGGAAGGGGCTGTGAGAGAGACCCAGTACTTC. This sequence joins TRBV14 and TRBJ2-5; TRBD1 might be the D (5 bases). V lost 0 bases and J lost 4, with 15 bases in between. This CDR3 spans 16 amino acids. CDR1 and CDR2 from the germline V gene are SGHDN and FVKESK.

The chain links TRBV7-2 to TRBJ2-3; 16 bases fit TRBD2. V lost 1 base to trimming and J lost 9 bases; unmatched junction nucleotides: 7. The CDR3 runs to 17 residues. The germline V gene has CDR1 SGHTA and CDR2 FQGNSA. The CDR3 DNA reads as TGTGCCAGCAGCTTAGTATTGGGGACTAGCGGGGGGGGAACGCAGTATTTT. Translated: CASSLVLGTSGGGTQYF.

V gene TRBV6-5 combines with J gene TRBJ2-2; 9 bases align to TRBD2. Germline loops: CDR1 MNHEY, CDR2 SVGAGI. The CDR3 contains 16 residues. Losses at the gene ends were 2 bases for V and 7 bases for J; bases not matched to a gene: 8. CDR3 region: CASSYGFSGGHGELFF. Written as DNA, the CDR3 is TGTGCCAGCAGTTACGGTTTTAGCGGGGGACACGGGGAGCTGTTTTTT.

The chain recombines TRBV9 with TRBJ2-3; D ambiguous. CDR3 length: 11 amino acids. V lost 0 bases and J 6 bases, leaving 2 bases between the germline ends. Germline assignment: CDR1 SGDLS and CDR2 YYNGEE. This CDR3 reads CASSVADTQYF. CDR3 nucleotides: TGTGCCAGCAGCGTAGCTGATACGCAGTATTTT. Based on the CDR3 plus reference TRBV9 and TRBJ2-3, the full variable domain is DSGVTQTPKHLITATGQRVTLRCSPRSGDLSVYWYQQSLDQGLQFLIQYYNGEERAKGNILERFSAQQFPDLHSELNLSSLELGDSALYFCASSVADTQYFGPGTRLTVL.

V and J are TRBV18 and TRBJ2-1, with a possible D match to TRBD2 (6 bases). Germline V CDR1 and CDR2: KGHSH, LQKENI. Between the trimmed V and J ends, which lost 6 bases and 0 bases, there was a span of 6 bases. This CDR3 contains 13 residues. The CDR3 DNA sequence: TGTGCCAGCTCCGGGAGCTCCTACAATGAGCAGTTCTTC. This translates into CASSGSSYNEQFF.

Comment on this clone: Other DNA sequences in the same sample also yield this CDR3. The chain recombines TRBV5-1 with TRBJ2-7; TRBD2 matches at 14 bases. Trimming removed 3 bases from V and 5 bases from J; junction bases left unmatched: 4. CDR1 SGHRS and CDR2 YFSETQ come from the germline V gene. This CDR3 is 15 amino acids long. CDR3 loop: CASSSRGLAGDEQYF. CDR3 DNA sequence: TGCGCCAGCAGCTCCAGGGGACTAGCGGGAGACGAGCAGTACTTC.

The chain employs TRBV19 and TRBJ1-5, with 7 bases identical to TRBD1. The length of the CDR3 is 15 residues. Unmatched junction bases numbered 12, after V lost 7 bases and J lost 6 bases. The germline V gene encodes CDR1 LNHDA and CDR2 SQIVND (reference sequence). CDR3 amino acids: CASKRMEGAGQPQHF. CDR3 in DNA: TGTGCCAGTAAGAGGATGGAGGGGGCAGGTCAGCCCCAGCATTTT.

This chain uses TRBV6-5 with TRBJ1-2, with TRBD1 matching 8 bases. Germline CDR1 is MNHEY and CDR2 is SVGAGI. With V trimmed by 10 bases and J by 4 bases, 5 bases remained unmatched. The CDR3 is made up of 12 amino acids. CDR3 sequence (DNA): TGTGCCACGACAGGGGAGGCCTATGGCTACACCTTC. Residues: CATTGEAYGYTF.

This chain links TRBV4-3 with TRBJ1-4; D is undetermined. The CDR3 contains 16 residues. Germline assignment: CDR1 LGHNA and CDR2 YSLEER. V was cut by 4 bases and J by 5 bases, with 17 bases left in between. The CDR3 bases are TGCGCCAGCAGCCCCCTTAGTGCGGGTCTGAATGAAAAACTGTTTTTT. Its protein is CASSPLSAGLNEKLFF.

As to this clone: At one end, the junction sequence differs from germline, possibly due to a read error. In the same sample, other DNA sequences code for this CDR3. The chain is built from TRBV30 and TRBJ2-7; the match to TRBD1 covers 8 bases. This CDR3 is built from 17 residues. Germline V gene lookup returns CDR1 GTSNPN and CDR2 SVGIG (reference sequence). The CDR3 loop reads CAWSLRGLRRSSYEQYF. CDR3 nucleotides: TGTGCCTGGAGCCTCAGGGGGCTTCGACGGAGTTCATACGAGCAGTATTTC. The variable domain in full, completed from reference TRBV30 and TRBJ2-7, reads SQTIHQWPATLVQPVGSPLSLECTVEGTSNPNLYWYRQAAGRGLQLLFYSVGIGQISSEVPQNLSASRPQDRQFILSSKKLLLSDSGFYLCAWSLRGLRRSSYEQYFGPGTRLTVT.